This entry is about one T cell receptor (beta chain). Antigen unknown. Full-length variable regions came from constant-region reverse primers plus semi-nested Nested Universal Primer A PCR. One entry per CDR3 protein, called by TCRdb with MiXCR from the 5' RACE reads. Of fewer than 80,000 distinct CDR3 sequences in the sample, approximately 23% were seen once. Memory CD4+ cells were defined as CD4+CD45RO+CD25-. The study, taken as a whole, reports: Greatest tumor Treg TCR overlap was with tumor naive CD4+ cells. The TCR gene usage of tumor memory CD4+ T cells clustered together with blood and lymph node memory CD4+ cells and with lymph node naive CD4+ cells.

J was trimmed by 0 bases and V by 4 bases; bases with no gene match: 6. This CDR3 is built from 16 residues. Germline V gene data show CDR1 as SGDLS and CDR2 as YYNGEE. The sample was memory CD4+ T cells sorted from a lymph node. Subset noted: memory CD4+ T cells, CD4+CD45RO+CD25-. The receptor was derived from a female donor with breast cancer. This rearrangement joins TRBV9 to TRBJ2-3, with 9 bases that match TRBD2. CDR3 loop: CASSTLAGLSTDTQYF. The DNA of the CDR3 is TGTGCCAGCAGCACCCTAGCGGGACTTAGCACAGATACGCAGTATTTT.